This TCR beta chain is drawn from a study of tumor and adjacent non-tumor tissue in lung cancer (dated by TCRdb to 2016 to 2019). Regarding the research as a whole: Patients with adenocarcinoma (roughly 12), squamous cell carcinoma (2) and small cell lung cancer (1) were included in the cohort. The roughly 15 patients were aged about 30 to 76 years, included 10 men and 5 women, and had TNM stage I to III disease. Bulk TCRbeta repertoires were compared between lung tumor tissue and matched distant non-tumor lung tissue obtained from fewer than 16 lung cancer patients. For each patient, one tumor sample and one normal lung sample were taken, giving thirty paired specimens that underwent TCRbeta CDR3 sequencing. In total, sequencing yielded fewer than 150 million productive TCRbeta reads, which works out to an average of approximately 4.1 million reads per sample.

What the research found in general, with its limitations: TCR diversity (inverse Simpson) was significantly higher in tumor than in normal lung tissue (roughly 390 vs 170, P = 0.0075, Mann-Whitney U test). The cohort had only about 16 patients, and the authors noted that larger samples and more detailed clinical data are needed. Peripheral blood was not sequenced, so blood TCRbeta repertoires were not examined in the lung cancer patients of the study. TCR diversity was significantly higher in younger patients, and higher tumor TCR diversity was associated with shorter overall and disease-free survival. The methods do not name the sequencing platform or mention unique molecular identifiers. In normal lung, the top 100 clones accounted for a significantly larger cumulative share of the repertoire than in tumor tissue.

Concerning this clonotype: The antigen it binds to is not known. It has no much larger one-base neighbor in the sample; base qualities were not kept.

The library was generated by multiplex PCR. Sequenced using an Illumina HiSeq 2500. Following protocols modified from ARM-PCR, the researchers constructed TCRbeta libraries through three rounds of nested PCR with primers (Table S4). Before sequencing, PCR products of 200-500 bp were excised from the gel and purified with the QIAquick gel extraction kit. As for the original processing: Trimmomatic was used to clean the reads, FLASH merged the cleaned reads into complete CDR3 sequences, and MiTCR assigned the sequences to V(D)J germline segments. Clonal diversity was calculated as the inverse Simpson's index using VDJtools. In-frame sequences lacking a premature stop codon were counted as productive reads. TCRdb trimmed public reads at Q25 via fastp, called clones via MiXCR and kept in-frame beta chains. Entries are consolidated by CDR3 protein sequence, retaining the most common genes and DNA. Clone size and V and J calls follow TCRdb, not the original study. Present in this sample are more than 45,000 distinct CDR3 sequences, less than 70% of which were seen just once. The leading ten clones occupy approximately 30% of the sample.

RNA was extracted from bulk unsorted tissue and checked for quality with a NanoDrop ND-1000 and an Agilent 2100. Distant non-tumor tissue taken more than 3 cm from the tumor edge was used as the normal lung sample. The donors were newly diagnosed lung cancer patients admitted for thoracic surgery in China from August to November 2014 who had not received prior chemotherapy. Patients who had received previous radiotherapy or chemotherapy, or who had another concurrent cancer, were excluded from the study. Pieces of surgical tissue measuring roughly 1-2.1 cm3 were kept in RNAlater solution and stored at -80 degrees C until use. This clonotype was obtained from a woman in her 70s with non-small cell lung cancer. Material for sequencing was distant non-tumor lung tissue.

The DNA reads as follows: TGTGCCAGCAGCCGACCCGGGACTGGGGCTACAGATACGCAGTATTTT. It translates to CASSRPGTGATDTQYF. The chain links TRBV7-6 with TRBJ2-3, and possibly TRBD2, on 6 matching bases. Trimming takes 5 bases from V and 3 bases from J, and the germline ends sit 18 bases apart. The germline V gene specifies SGHVS as CDR1 and FNYEAQ as CDR2. The CDR3 runs 16 residues from the cysteine to the phenylalanine. Of the read, only the CDR3 DNA is kept; its 48 bases are in frame from base 1.